This T cell receptor beta chain was observed in a study of tumor and adjacent non-tumor tissue in lung cancer. A modified ARM-PCR protocol with three rounds of nested PCR amplified TCRbeta. One entry per CDR3 protein results from TCRdb running MiXCR on the multiplex PCR reads. The table lists some 80,000 distinct CDR3 sequences, over 65% of them singletons. No cell sorting was done before RNA was extracted from the tissue. Distant lung tissue was collected more than 3 cm away from the tumor edge. The germline CDR1 and CDR2 sequences are SGHDN and FVKESK. The CDR3 covers 17 residues. As concerns this clonotype: Germline and junction disagree at one end, which may indicate a read error.

The chain couples TRBV14 to TRBJ2-3, with D tentatively TRBD1 (5 bases). The sequencing input was distant non-tumor lung tissue. The clonotype comes from a man in his sixties or seventies with non-small cell lung cancer. This CDR3 reads CASSQDRLGLGTDTRYF. CDR3 nucleotide sequence: TGTGCCAGCAGCCAAGATAGGTTGGGGCTTGGCACAGATACGCGGTATTTC.